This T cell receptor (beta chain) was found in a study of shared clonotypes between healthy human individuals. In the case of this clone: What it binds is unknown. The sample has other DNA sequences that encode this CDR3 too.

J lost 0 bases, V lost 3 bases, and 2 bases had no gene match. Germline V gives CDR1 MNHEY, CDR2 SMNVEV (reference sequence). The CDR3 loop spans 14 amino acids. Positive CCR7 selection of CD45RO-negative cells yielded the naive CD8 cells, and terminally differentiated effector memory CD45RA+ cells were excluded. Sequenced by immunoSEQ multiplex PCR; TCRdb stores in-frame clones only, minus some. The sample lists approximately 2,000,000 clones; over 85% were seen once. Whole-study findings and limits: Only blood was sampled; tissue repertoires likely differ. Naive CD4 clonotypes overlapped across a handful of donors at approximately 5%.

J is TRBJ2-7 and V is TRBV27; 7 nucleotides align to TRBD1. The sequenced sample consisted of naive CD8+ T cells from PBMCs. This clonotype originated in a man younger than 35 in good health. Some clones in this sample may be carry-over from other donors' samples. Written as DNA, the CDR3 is TGTGCCAGCAGTTTGGACAGGAGCTCCTACGAGCAGTACTTC. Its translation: CASSLDRSSYEQYF.